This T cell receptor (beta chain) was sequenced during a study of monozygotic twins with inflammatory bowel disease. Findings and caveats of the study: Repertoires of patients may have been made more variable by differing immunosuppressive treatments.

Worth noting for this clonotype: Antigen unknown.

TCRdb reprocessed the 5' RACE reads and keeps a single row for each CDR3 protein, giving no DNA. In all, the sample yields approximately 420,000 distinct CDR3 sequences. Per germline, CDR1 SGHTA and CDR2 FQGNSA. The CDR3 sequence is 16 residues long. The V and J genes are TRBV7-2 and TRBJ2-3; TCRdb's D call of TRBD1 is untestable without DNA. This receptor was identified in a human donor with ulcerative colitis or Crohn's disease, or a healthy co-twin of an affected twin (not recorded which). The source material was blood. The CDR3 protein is CASSLGRGGRTDTQYF.